The rows below give T cell receptor beta chains drawn from one sample of a study of blood T cell repertoires in COVID-19. The table came from immunoSEQ multiplex PCR; TCRdb's copy has only in-frame clones and leaves some out. The data contain about 210,000 clones, around 91% of them singletons. Sequencing was done on a sample of peripheral blood. The receptors come from a woman in her thirties or forties with acute or convalescent COVID-19. The CDR3 runs from the conserved cysteine through the conserved F or W. The order of the fields is D gene, clone size, V gene, J gene, CDR3 protein, CDR3 DNA. A D gene is named only where the DNA matches it firmly. Clone size is stated in some rows and not others, as once, few, many or a class when expanded.

.	.	TRBV6-4	TRBJ2-1	CASSEGPYNEQFF	TGTGCCAGCAGTGAGGGGCCCTACAATGAGCAGTTCTTC
TRBD2	once	TRBV11-2	TRBJ2-1	CASSLEGPAVLAGSYNEQFF	TGTGCCAGCAGCTTAGAGGGGCCGGCAGTCCTAGCGGGCTCCTACAATGAGCAGTTCTTC
TRBD1	.	TRBV3-1/TRBV3-2	TRBJ1-5	CASSQMGQSNQPQHF	TGTGCCAGCAGCCAGATGGGACAGAGCAATCAGCCCCAGCATTTT
TRBD2	.	TRBV18	TRBJ2-5	CASSPPQAGGPETQYF	TGTGCCAGCTCACCACCGCAAGCGGGGGGGCCGGAGACCCAGTACTTC
.	.	TRBV12-3/TRBV12-4	TRBJ1-1	CASSLGVHTEAFF	TGTGCCAGCAGTCTCGGGGTTCACACTGAAGCTTTCTTT
.	once	TRBV7-8	TRBJ2-3	CASSVTYRRGGGDTQYF	TGTGCCAGCAGCGTCACATATAGACGGGGTGGAGGAGATACGCAGTATTTT
TRBD1	.	TRBV6-1	TRBJ2-4	CASSEAGTGGDIQYF	TGTGCCAGCAGTGAAGCTGGGACAGGGGGGGACATTCAGTACTTC
TRBD1	.	TRBV9	TRBJ1-4	CASSLGTGPLSEKLFF	TGTGCCAGCAGCCTCGGGACAGGGCCCTTGAGTGAAAAACTGTTTTTT
.	.	TRBV20-1	TRBJ2-1	CSASLGGSYNEQFF	TGCAGTGCTAGTTTGGGGGGTTCGTACAATGAGCAGTTCTTC
.	.	TRBV7-8	TRBJ1-5	CASSLARGGGQPQHF	TGTGCCAGCAGCTTAGCAAGGGGGGGCGGGCAGCCCCAGCATTTT
.	once	TRBV5-1	TRBJ2-1	CASSLEGNLYNEQFF	TGCGCCAGCAGCTTGGAGGGGAACCTATACAATGAGCAGTTCTTC
.	.	TRBV4-2	TRBJ2-5	CASSQRAGETQYF	TGTGCCAGCAGCCAAAGGGCGGGGGAGACCCAGTACTTC
.	once	TRBV9	TRBJ1-2	CASGVNSGNYGYTF	TGTGCCAGCGGTGTCAATTCGGGTAACTATGGCTACACCTTC
.	.	TRBV4-2	TRBJ1-2	CASSQDGTGNYGYTF	TGTGCCAGCAGCCAAGATGGAACAGGGAATTATGGCTACACCTTC
TRBD1	.	TRBV29-1	TRBJ1-3	CSVGDRGGNTIYF	TGCAGCGTTGGGGACAGGGGTGGAAACACCATATATTTT
.	.	TRBV18	TRBJ1-1	CASSPKTGSEAFF	TGTGCCAGCTCACCAAAGACAGGTTCTGAAGCTTTCTTT